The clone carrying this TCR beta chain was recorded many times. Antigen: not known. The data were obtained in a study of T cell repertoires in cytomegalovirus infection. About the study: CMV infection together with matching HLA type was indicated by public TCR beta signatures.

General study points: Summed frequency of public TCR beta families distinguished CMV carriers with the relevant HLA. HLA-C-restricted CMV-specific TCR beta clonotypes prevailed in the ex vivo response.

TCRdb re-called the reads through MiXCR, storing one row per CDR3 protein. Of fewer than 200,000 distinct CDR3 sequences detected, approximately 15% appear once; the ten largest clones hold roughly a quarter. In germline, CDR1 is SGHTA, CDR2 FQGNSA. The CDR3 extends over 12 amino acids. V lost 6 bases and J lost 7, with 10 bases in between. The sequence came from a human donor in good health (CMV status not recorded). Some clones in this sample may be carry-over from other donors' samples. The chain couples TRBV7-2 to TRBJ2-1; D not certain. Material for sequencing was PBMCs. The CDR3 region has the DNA TGTGCCAGCAGTAACTATGTGAATGAGCAGTTCTTC. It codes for CASSNYVNEQFF.